Shown below are 20 T cell receptor beta chains from a single sample sequenced in a study of shared clonotypes between healthy human individuals. Libraries were prepared by immunoSEQ multiplex PCR; TCRdb keeps only in-frame clonotypes and omits some of them. The table has nearly 1,000,000 clones, over 75% seen once; the top ten hold about 1.5%. The sequenced sample was memory CD4+ T cells sorted from blood. Regarding subset: CD45RA-negative fraction. Receptors were obtained from a man younger than 35 in good health.

This chain links TRBV2 with TRBJ1-5; no clear D. CDR3 length: 14 amino acids. Trimming stripped 3 bases from V and 0 bases from J, with 6 bases between. The V gene's germline CDR1 is SNHLY and CDR2 FYNNEI. The CDR3 loop is CASSEEPSNQPQHF. The CDR3 DNA reads as TGTGCCAGCAGTGAGGAGCCTAGCAATCAGCCCCAGCATTTT.

This clone was seen more than once but under ten times. The chain recombines TRBV28 with TRBJ1-4; 7 bases line up with TRBD1. The CDR3 length is 14 residues. With 6 bases clipped from V and 8 bases from J, the junction kept 9 bases outside the gene matches. Germline V gene data show CDR1 as MDHEN and CDR2 as SYDVKM. The CDR3 loop reads CASSQTGFQEKLFF. In DNA form, the CDR3 reads TGTGCCAGCAGCCAGACAGGGTTTCAGGAAAAACTGTTTTTT.

CDR3: CALRAGVQGYTF. The CDR3 nucleotides read TGTGCCCTACGGGCAGGGGTACAGGGCTACACCTTC. This sequence joins TRBV30 and TRBJ1-2; D might be TRBD1 (6 bases). The germline V and J ends were trimmed by 8 bases and 8 bases, with 18 bases remaining between them. The CDR3 runs 12 residues. Germline CDR1 reads GTSNPN; CDR2 reads SVGIG (reference sequence).

V is TRBV6-7 and J is TRBJ1-2, with 10 positions matching TRBD1. TRBV6-7 is recorded as an ORF, its role being uncertain. This CDR3 comprises 18 residues. V lost 5 bases to trimming and J lost 7 bases; unmatched junction nucleotides: 19. CDR3 protein: CASSRLRDRGRCGRGYTF. The CDR3 DNA is TGTGCCAGCAGTCGCCTCCGGGACAGGGGTAGATGCGGGCGTGGCTACACCTTC.

The chain links TRBV2 to TRBJ1-1; D remains unclear. The V end lost 7 bases, the J end lost 1 base, and 13 bases lay between the germline ends. The germline CDR1 and CDR2 sequences are SNHLY and FYNNEI. The length of the CDR3 is 14 residues. The CDR3 here is CASTNWARNTEAFF. CDR3 in DNA: TGTGCCAGCACGAATTGGGCCAGGAACACTGAAGCTTTCTTT.

The gene calls are TRBV6-5 and TRBJ1-1; no firm D call. CDR1 is MNHEY, CDR2 SVGAGI, per germline. This CDR3 contains 14 residues. Trimming pared 0 bases from V and 1 base from J, leaving 6 bases between. The CDR3 DNA reads TGTGCCAGCAGTTACTCTCCGGGGAACACTGAAGCTTTCTTT. Encoded protein: CASSYSPGNTEAFF.

J is TRBJ1-2 and V is TRBV28; D is possibly TRBD1 (6 bases). The CDR3 is 15 residues long. The germline V gene encodes CDR1 MDHEN and CDR2 SYDVKM. V lost 6 bases to trimming and J lost 5 bases, with 19 bases between them. CDR3 sequence: CASSSPPEGEYGYTF. CDR3 nucleotides: TGTGCCAGCAGCTCCCCGCCTGAGGGGGAATATGGCTACACCTTC.

The chain links TRBV2 to TRBJ1-1, with D perhaps TRBD1 (6 bases). The CDR3 runs to 15 residues. Germline V CDR1 and CDR2: SNHLY, FYNNEI. Trimming removed 4 bases from V and 0 bases from J, with 12 bases in between. The CDR3 bases are TGTGCCAGCAGTGCTGATCAGGGGCTGAACACTGAAGCTTTCTTT. It codes for CASSADQGLNTEAFF.

As to this clone: A much more abundant neighbour one base away suggests this may be a read error. The chain recombines TRBV5-8 with TRBJ1-2; unclear D gene. This CDR3 comprises 11 residues. V was clipped by 5 bases and J by 4 bases, with 6 bases between them. The germline V gene has CDR1 SGHTS and CDR2 YDEGEE. As DNA, the CDR3 is TGTGCCAGCAGTTCGACCTATGGCTACACCTTC. Protein: CASSSTYGYTF.

V gene TRBV9 combines with J gene TRBJ2-7; D gene uncertain. V dropped 3 bases and J dropped 8 bases, with 12 bases sitting between them. Germline V gene lookup returns CDR1 SGDLS and CDR2 YYNGEE. The CDR3 is 12 residues long. CDR3 amino acids: CASSASRHQQYF. As DNA, the CDR3 is TGTGCCAGCAGCGCCTCTAGACACCAGCAGTACTTC.

V and J are TRBV6-5 and TRBJ1-2; perhaps TRBD1 as D (5 bases). V was pared by 6 bases and J by 0 bases, with 11 bases between. Germline V gene lookup returns CDR1 MNHEY and CDR2 SVGAGI. There are 14 residues in the CDR3. CDR3 residues: CASSRRDSNYGYTF. For the CDR3, the DNA is TGTGCCAGCAGCCGCAGGGACTCTAACTATGGCTACACCTTC.

This chain links TRBV5-1 with TRBJ1-1, with unresolved D. There are 13 residues in the CDR3. Germline-derived CDR1 and CDR2 are SGHRS and YFSETQ. Trimming shortened V by 3 bases and J by 5 bases, and 11 bases separated the two germline ends. For the CDR3, the DNA is TGCGCCAGCAGCTACTCCATCGGGACTGAAGCTTTCTTT. Translation: CASSYSIGTEAFF.

V and J are TRBV9 and TRBJ2-3; TRBD2 matches at 13 bases. Looked up from germline, CDR1 is SGDLS and CDR2 is YYNGEE. The CDR3 runs to 15 residues. Trimming took 6 bases from V and 7 from J; bases not matched to a gene: 8. CDR3 in DNA: TGTGCCAGCACGCCAATACTAGCGGGAGGGCATACGCAGTATTTT. This translates into CASTPILAGGHTQYF.

The chain joins TRBV6-6 to TRBJ2-1, with 7 bases aligning to TRBD2. V shed 5 bases, J shed 10 bases, and the junction held 11 bases outside the gene matches. Germline V lookup: CDR1 MNHNY, CDR2 SVGAGI (reference sequence). The CDR3 is 14 amino acids. This CDR3 reads CASSPTGTINEQFF. The CDR3 DNA sequence: TGTGCCAGCAGTCCTACCGGGACTATAAACGAGCAGTTCTTC.

The rearrangement joins TRBV9 to TRBJ2-3, with D perhaps being TRBD1 or TRBD2 (5 bases each). The CDR3 totals 15 residues. V lost 3 bases and J lost 4, with 15 bases in between. Germline V gene sequence: CDR1 SGDLS, CDR2 YYNGEE. The CDR3 loop is CASSATGGRADTQYF. The DNA for the CDR3 is TGTGCCAGCAGCGCCACTGGGGGTCGGGCAGATACGCAGTATTTT.

This clone was recorded a few times. The chain has TRBV13 and TRBJ2-2; D might be TRBD1 or TRBD2, each matching 5 bases. This CDR3 is built from 16 residues. Germline V CDR1 and CDR2: PRHDT, FYEKMQ (reference sequence). V gave up 4 bases and J gave up 9 bases, with 21 bases separating them. The CDR3, as DNA: TGTGCCAGCAGCTCGCCGACCCGGGACGCATCTAGGGAGCTGTTTTTT. Protein: CASSSPTRDASRELFF.

The chain has TRBV6-5 and TRBJ2-7, with D possibly TRBD2 on 6 matching bases. V lost 6 bases, J lost 2 bases, and 11 bases lay in between. The germline V gene encodes CDR1 MNHEY and CDR2 SVGAGI. The CDR3 is 13 amino acids. This CDR3 reads CASRSPGAYEQYF. CDR3 bases: TGTGCCAGCAGATCTCCGGGAGCCTACGAGCAGTACTTC.

This chain connects TRBV5-1 to TRBJ2-1, with D possibly TRBD2 on 5 matching bases. This CDR3 comprises 12 residues. The V end lost 1 base, the J end lost 7 bases, and 6 bases lay between the germline ends. The germline V gene has CDR1 SGHRS and CDR2 YFSETQ. The CDR3 nucleotides are TGCGCCAGCAGCTTGCAGCGGAATGAGCAGTTCTTC. The encoded protein is CASSLQRNEQFF.

The chain has TRBV6-1 and TRBJ2-7; TRBD2 matches at 8 bases. The CDR3 totals 14 residues. With 6 bases clipped from V and 2 bases from J, the junction kept 6 bases outside the gene matches. Germline CDR1 and CDR2: MNHNS and SASEGT. The CDR3 coding sequence is TGTGCCAGCAGGTTTACTAGCGGCCCCTACGAGCAGTACTTC. This gives the protein CASRFTSGPYEQYF.

Only a few counts were recorded for this clone. Other DNA sequences of this sample code for an identical CDR3. This sequence joins TRBV2 and TRBJ2-1; tentative D call: TRBD2 (5 bases). Germline CDR1 SNHLY, CDR2 FYNNEI. CDR3 size: 13 residues. Deletions cut 3 bases from V and 4 bases from J, with 7 bases between. The CDR3 loop is CASSEGSYNEQFF. The CDR3 DNA follows: TGTGCCAGCAGTGAGGGGAGTTACAATGAGCAGTTCTTC.